Following are 31 T cell receptor beta chains from one sample sequenced in a study of neurological immune-mediated disorders. Time point meaning: longitudinal time-point 3. One entry per CDR3 protein results from TCRdb running MiXCR on the 5' RACE reads. The data contain more than 75,000 distinct CDR3 sequences, about 4% of them singletons. Sequenced material: PBMCs. Receptor source: a woman aged 55-70 years with multiple sclerosis.

This clonotype was recorded many times. The chain couples TRBV10-3 to TRBJ1-6; 10 nucleotides agree with TRBD1. This CDR3 comprises 14 residues. V dropped 6 bases and J dropped 10; count of bases not matched to a gene: 6. Germline V gives CDR1 ENHRY, CDR2 SYGVKD. The CDR3 sequence is CAIRGGTGDSPLHF. CDR3 sequence (DNA): TGTGCCATCAGGGGTGGGACAGGGGACTCACCCCTCCACTTT.

This clonotype was counted ten times or more. The gene calls are TRBV7-6 and TRBJ2-3, with 11 bases fitting TRBD2. The CDR3 has 16 amino acids. Germline CDR1 reads SGHVS; CDR2 reads FNYEAQ. The junction had 9 bases not matched to a gene; V was cut back by 5 bases and J by 5 bases. CDR3 nucleotide sequence: TGTGCCAGCAGCCCCATAGCGGGGGGGTATGAAGATACGCAGTATTTT. This encodes CASSPIAGGYEDTQYF.

In this sample, this clonotype turned up many times. The CDR3 is CASSDSGGVLSNEQFF. CDR3 in DNA: TGTGCCAGCAGTGACAGCGGGGGGGTATTAAGCAATGAGCAGTTCTTC. The chain has TRBV12-3 or TRBV12-4 and TRBJ2-1; 10 nucleotides align to TRBD2. The CDR3 spans 16 residues. V lost 5 bases to trimming and J lost 6 bases; unmatched junction nucleotides: 10.

This clonotype came up many times. The genes are TRBV7-9 and TRBJ2-7; a weak D match, TRBD1 (6 bases). Germline V gives CDR1 SEHNR, CDR2 FQNEAQ (reference sequence). The CDR3 covers 12 residues. CDR3 DNA sequence: TGTGCTGGGGCAGGGGCATCCTACGAGCAGTACTTC. Translation: CAGAGASYEQYF.

The table lists this clonotype with many counts. The genes are TRBV5-1 and TRBJ2-1; 8 positions match TRBD2. The J segment lost 4 bases and the V segment lost 4 bases, leaving 7 bases of the junction unmatched. Germline loops: CDR1 SGHRS, CDR2 YFSETQ. The CDR3 consists of 15 residues. The CDR3 region has the DNA TGCGCCAGCAGCCACAGCGGGGGCCATTACAATGAGCAGTTCTTC. This encodes CASSHSGGHYNEQFF.

This clonotype has at least ten counts. The genes are TRBV25-1 and TRBJ2-6; no definite D call. The germline gives CDR1 MGHDK, CDR2 SYGVNS. The V and J ends lost 6 bases and 0 bases respectively, with 6 bases between them. This CDR3 has 14 amino acids. CDR3 protein: CASRLSSGANVLTF. The CDR3 DNA follows: TGTGCCAGCAGGCTAAGCTCTGGGGCCAACGTCCTGACTTTC.

In this sample, this clonotype turned up many times. The chain employs TRBV12-3 or TRBV12-4 and TRBJ2-2; TRBD2 might be the D (7 bases). The germline V and J ends were trimmed by 7 bases and 5 bases, with 17 bases remaining between them. The CDR3 loop spans 15 amino acids. The CDR3 loop reads CASTGGQGRTGELFF. The DNA of the CDR3 is TGTGCCAGCACCGGGGGGCAGGGGAGGACCGGGGAGCTGTTTTTT.

This clonotype was observed at least ten times. This chain connects TRBV12-3 or TRBV12-4 to TRBJ1-2; perhaps TRBD1 as D (5 bases). V was shortened by 5 bases and J by 7 bases, with 17 bases between the two germline ends. CDR3 length: 14 amino acids. DNA for the CDR3: TGTGCCAGCAGTAAGGGACCTACTATCGGTGGCTACACCTTC. Translating gives CASSKGPTIGGYTF.

This clonotype was found many times. The DNA for the CDR3 is TGCAGTGCTGCTCCGGGGACCCTAGCCAAAAACATTCAGTACTTC. Residues: CSAAPGTLAKNIQYF. The chain is built from TRBV20-1 and TRBJ2-4; D possibly uses TRBD1 or TRBD2 (5 bases each). Germline CDR1 reads DFQATT; CDR2 reads SNEGSKA (reference sequence). The V end lost 5 bases, the J end lost 0 bases, and 14 bases lay between the germline ends. The CDR3 is 15 amino acids.

V gene TRBV10-1 combines with J gene TRBJ1-2; a possible D gene is TRBD1 (5 bases). Germline V gene data show CDR1 as WNHNN and CDR2 as SYGVQD (reference sequence). V lost 7 bases to trimming and J lost 0 bases, with 15 bases between them. The CDR3 extends over 15 amino acids. Here the CDR3 DNA reads TGCGCCAGCATAGCCCAGGGCCGAGCTAACTATGGCTACACCTTC. This encodes CASIAQGRANYGYTF.

This clonotype was seen many times. The V gene is TRBV3-1, the J gene TRBJ2-3; 9 nucleotides agree with TRBD2. The ends lost 3 bases at V and 4 bases at J; junction bases unmatched: 11. The germline V gene has CDR1 LGHDT and CDR2 YNNKEL (reference sequence). This CDR3 has 17 residues. The CDR3 DNA reads TGTGCCAGCAGCCACTGGGGGGGACTAGCTGCCCCAGATACGCAGTATTTT. It encodes CASSHWGGLAAPDTQYF.

This clonotype showed up many times. The V and J genes are TRBV5-1 and TRBJ2-3, with D unclear. CDR1 and CDR2 (germline): SGHRS, YFSETQ. The length of the CDR3 is 13 residues. Trimming left V 0 bases short and J 3 bases short, with 5 bases between. CDR3 residues: CASSLDVTDTQYF. The CDR3, as DNA: TGCGCCAGCAGCTTGGATGTGACAGATACGCAGTATTTT.

This clonotype has at least ten counts. The V and J genes are TRBV27 and TRBJ1-1, with D perhaps TRBD1 (6 bases). Deletions cut 6 bases from V and 0 bases from J, with 11 bases between. CDR1 and CDR2 (germline): MNHEY, SMNVEV (reference sequence). CDR3 size: 14 residues. In DNA form, the CDR3 reads TGTGCCAGCAGATCCGGACAGCTGAACACTGAAGCTTTCTTT. Translation gives CASRSGQLNTEAFF.

This clonotype was counted ten times or more. The chain joins TRBV5-1 to TRBJ2-5; D call uncertain. This CDR3 region has 14 residues. V lost 6 bases, J lost 3 bases, and 15 bases lay in between. Germline assignment: CDR1 SGHRS and CDR2 YFSETQ. The CDR3 DNA sequence: TGCGCCAGCACCCTGGGGAACCAAGAAGAGACCCAGTACTTC. Translated: CASTLGNQEETQYF. The full variable domain, with the rest looked up from reference TRBV5-1 and TRBJ2-5, is KAGVTQTPRYLIKTRGQQVTLSCSPISGHRSVSWYQQTPGQGLQFLFEYFSETQRNKGNFPGRFSGRQFSNSRSEMNVSTLELGDSALYLCASTLGNQEETQYFGPGTRLLVL.

This clonotype appeared many times. The chain combines TRBV20-1 with TRBJ1-2; 9 positions match TRBD1. CDR1 is DFQATT, CDR2 SNEGSKA, per germline (reference sequence). The length of the CDR3 is 13 residues. J gave up 2 bases and V 3 bases, and 1 base lay outside the gene matches. The CDR3 is CSASTGGNYGYTF. The CDR3 bases are TGCAGTGCTAGTACAGGGGGCAACTATGGCTACACCTTC.

This clonotype appeared many times. The chain links TRBV7-2 to TRBJ2-7, with D perhaps TRBD2 (5 bases). This CDR3 has 14 residues. V lost 5 bases to trimming and J lost 4 bases, with 15 bases between them. Germline V gives CDR1 SGHTA, CDR2 FQGNSA. The DNA for the CDR3 is TGTGCCAGCAGCCACGGGGATTCCGGGTACGAGCAGTACTTC. As protein: CASSHGDSGYEQYF.

This clonotype was counted many times. The V call is TRBV2, the J call TRBJ1-2, with D hard to call. Per germline, CDR1 SNHLY and CDR2 FYNNEI. The CDR3 consists of 15 residues. V gave up 1 base and J gave up 0 bases, with 9 bases separating them. As DNA, the CDR3 is TGTGCCAGCAGTGAAGAACTCTTCACTAACTATGGCTACACCTTC. Its translation: CASSEELFTNYGYTF.

There are many counts of this clonotype. The gene calls are TRBV6-2 or TRBV6-3 and TRBJ2-2; D call uncertain. Germline CDR1 is MNHEY and CDR2 is SVGEGT. V was pared by 5 bases and J by 7 bases, with 5 bases between. The CDR3 extends over 11 amino acids. DNA for the CDR3: TGTGCCAGCAGTAACCACGGGGAGCTGTTTTTT. This codes for CASSNHGELFF.

The table lists this clonotype with many counts. This chain uses TRBV2 with TRBJ1-1, with D perhaps TRBD1 (5 bases). Trimming took off 6 bases at V and 3 bases at J, with 17 bases between the two ends. The CDR3 totals 15 residues. Germline-derived CDR1 and CDR2 are SNHLY and FYNNEI. The CDR3 nucleotides read TGTGCCAGCAGAGGGTGGAGGGGAAAGGACACTGAAGCTTTCTTT. This sequence encodes CASRGWRGKDTEAFF.

This clonotype was recorded many times. This chain links TRBV5-1 with TRBJ2-1, with 7 bases fitting TRBD1. The CDR3 has 13 amino acids. Germline CDR1 reads SGHRS; CDR2 reads YFSETQ. Trimming cost V 2 bases and J 10 bases; bases outside gene matches: 6. The CDR3 DNA reads TGCGCCAGCAGCTTAGGGGACAGCCGGGAGCAGTTCTTC. Amino acid sequence: CASSLGDSREQFF.

This clonotype has ten or more counts. The chain is built from TRBV20-1 and TRBJ1-1; the match to TRBD1 covers 8 bases. With 6 bases clipped from V and 1 base from J, the junction kept 13 bases outside the gene matches. The CDR3 has 16 amino acids. The germline CDR1 and CDR2 sequences are DFQATT and SNEGSKA (reference sequence). This CDR3 reads CSAANPGTGQNTEAFF. CDR3 bases: TGCAGTGCCGCAAATCCCGGGACAGGACAGAACACTGAAGCTTTCTTT.

The table lists this clonotype with many counts. The chain carries TRBV29-1 and TRBJ1-4; TRBD1 agrees at 9 bases. The CDR3 is made up of 13 amino acids. Looked up from germline, CDR1 is SQVTM and CDR2 is ANQGSEA. V was clipped by 4 bases and J by 8 bases; unmatched bases: 5. The CDR3 is CSVGVGTGEKLFF. CDR3 DNA: TGCAGCGTTGGTGTCGGGACAGGGGAAAAACTGTTTTTT. The whole variable domain, remainder taken from reference TRBV29-1 and TRBJ1-4, is SAVISQKPSRDICQRGTSLTIQCQVDSQVTMMFWYRQQPGQSLTLIATANQGSEATYESGFVIDKFPISRPNLTFSTLTVSNMSPEDSSIYLCSVGVGTGEKLFFGSGTQLSVL.

This clonotype appeared many times. V is TRBV20-1 and J is TRBJ2-5, with D perhaps given as TRBD1 or TRBD2 (5 bases each). CDR3 size: 11 residues. V shed 7 bases and J shed 5 bases, with 11 bases lying between them. The V gene's germline CDR1 is DFQATT and CDR2 SNEGSKA (reference sequence). This CDR3 is CSVEGWETQYF. CDR3 in DNA: TGCAGTGTTGAGGGGTGGGAGACCCAGTACTTC.

This clonotype appeared many times. The chain links TRBV10-3 to TRBJ1-6; TRBD1 is a possible D gene (5 bases). This CDR3 spans 16 amino acids. V dropped 2 bases and J dropped 0 bases, with 8 bases sitting between them. Germline V gene lookup returns CDR1 ENHRY and CDR2 SYGVKD. CDR3 in amino acids: CAISERGSSYNSPLHF. CDR3 bases: TGTGCCATCAGTGAGAGGGGCAGCTCCTATAATTCACCCCTCCACTTT.

This clonotype was recorded at least ten times. The rearrangement uses TRBV3-1 and TRBJ2-3, with D perhaps matching TRBD1 (5 bases). Looked up from germline, CDR1 is LGHDT and CDR2 is YNNKEL (reference sequence). Deletions cut 7 bases from V and 0 bases from J, with 11 bases between. This CDR3 has 14 amino acids. CDR3 nucleotide sequence: TGTGCCAGCACCCATAAGGGGAGCACAGATACGCAGTATTTT. It translates to CASTHKGSTDTQYF.

This clonotype occurred many times. Here the CDR3 DNA reads TGCGCCAGCAGCTTGGAAGGTATATTTGAGCCCCAGCATTTT. Protein sequence: CASSLEGIFEPQHF. The gene calls are TRBV5-1 and TRBJ1-5; D gene uncertain. Germline CDR1 is SGHRS and CDR2 is YFSETQ. This CDR3 spans 14 amino acids. With 0 bases removed from V and 8 bases from J, the gap between germline ends came to 12 bases.

This clonotype was detected ten times or more. This chain connects TRBV7-2 to TRBJ2-1; unclear D gene. This CDR3 comprises 13 residues. V was clipped by 3 bases and J by 10 bases, with 13 bases between them. The V gene's germline CDR1 is SGHTA and CDR2 FQGNSA. The CDR3 bases are TGTGCCAGCAGCTTCGGTAGCAGAAGGGAGCAGTTCTTC. Translation: CASSFGSRREQFF.

This clonotype was seen repeatedly, ten times or more. The chain is built from TRBV6-6 and TRBJ2-2, with 14 bases identical to TRBD2. Germline V gene sequence: CDR1 MNHNY, CDR2 SVGAGI (reference sequence). The junction had 3 bases not matched to a gene; V was cut back by 2 bases and J by 4 bases. CDR3 length: 17 residues. The CDR3 DNA reads as TGTGCCAGCAGTTACCCGGGACTAGCGGGGGCCACCGGGGAGCTGTTTTTT. The encoded protein is CASSYPGLAGATGELFF.

This clonotype has ten or more counts. The CDR3 coding sequence is TGTGCCAGCAGTTACTCGGGGCGCGCGGGCAATCAGCCCCAGCATTTT. This codes for CASSYSGRAGNQPQHF. The chain joins TRBV6-5 to TRBJ1-5; D is perhaps TRBD1 (5 bases). Trimming left V 0 bases short and J 2 bases short, with 11 bases between. The CDR3 is 16 residues long. The germline V gene has CDR1 MNHEY and CDR2 SVGAGI.

Many counts were recorded for this clonotype. The gene calls are TRBV3-1 and TRBJ2-3; TRBD1 agrees at 8 bases. Per the germline V gene, CDR1 is LGHDT and CDR2 is YNNKEL (reference sequence). V gave up 0 bases and J gave up 1 base; unmatched junction bases: 3. This CDR3 has 16 residues. The CDR3 DNA reads as TGTGCCAGCAGCCAAGATCTGGGACAGGGCACAGATACGCAGTATTTT. Translation: CASSQDLGQGTDTQYF.

This clonotype has ten or more counts. The chain has TRBV11-2 and TRBJ1-5, with D possibly matching TRBD1 (5 bases). Germline V gene sequence: CDR1 SGHAT, CDR2 FQNNGV. V gave up 1 base and J gave up 6 bases, with 13 bases separating them. The CDR3 extends over 15 amino acids. This CDR3 is CASSLVPGPSQPQHF. The CDR3 coding sequence is TGTGCCAGCAGCTTAGTTCCGGGGCCGAGTCAGCCCCAGCATTTT. The variable domain in full, with the rest retrieved from reference TRBV11-2 and TRBJ1-5, is EAGVAQSPRYKIIEKRQSVAFWCNPISGHATLYWYQQILGQGPKLLIQFQNNGVVDDSQLPKDRFSAERLKGVDSTLKIQPAKLEDSAVYLCASSLVPGPSQPQHFGDGTRLSIL.